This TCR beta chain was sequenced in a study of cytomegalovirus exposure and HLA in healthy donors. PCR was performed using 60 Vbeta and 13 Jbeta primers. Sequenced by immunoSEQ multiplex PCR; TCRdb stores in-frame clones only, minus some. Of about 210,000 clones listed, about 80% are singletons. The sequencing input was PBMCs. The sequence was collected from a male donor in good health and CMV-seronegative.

The CDR3 is CASTSDRLHEQYF. Here the CDR3 DNA reads TGTGCCAGCACCTCGGACAGGCTCCACGAGCAGTACTTC. The chain couples TRBV7-3 to TRBJ2-7; 7 nucleotides match TRBD1. CDR1 SGHTA and CDR2 FQGTGA come from the germline V gene. J was trimmed by 5 bases and V by 7 bases; bases with no gene match: 8. The CDR3 is 13 residues long.